The sequence of this TCR beta chain was determined in a study of chemoradiotherapy in HPV16-positive cancers. Measured with immunoSEQ multiplex PCR; TCRdb has only the in-frame clones, and not every one. The sample has tens of thousands of clones, roughly 77% seen once. The V and J ends lost 0 bases and 0 bases, in that order; junction bases with no gene match: 2. The CDR3 loop spans 16 amino acids. Germline CDR1 is SGHDT and CDR2 is YYEEEE. This clone has just one count. The chain couples TRBV5-6 to TRBJ1-1; 10 nucleotides agree with TRBD1. This TCR came from a human donor with HPV-associated anogenital cancer. Material: blood, obtained from a patient who underwent chemoradiotherapy. The CDR3 DNA is TGTGCCAGCAGCTTGGTTGGGACAGGGGTGAACACTGAAGCTTTCTTT. Protein: CASSLVGTGVNTEAFF.